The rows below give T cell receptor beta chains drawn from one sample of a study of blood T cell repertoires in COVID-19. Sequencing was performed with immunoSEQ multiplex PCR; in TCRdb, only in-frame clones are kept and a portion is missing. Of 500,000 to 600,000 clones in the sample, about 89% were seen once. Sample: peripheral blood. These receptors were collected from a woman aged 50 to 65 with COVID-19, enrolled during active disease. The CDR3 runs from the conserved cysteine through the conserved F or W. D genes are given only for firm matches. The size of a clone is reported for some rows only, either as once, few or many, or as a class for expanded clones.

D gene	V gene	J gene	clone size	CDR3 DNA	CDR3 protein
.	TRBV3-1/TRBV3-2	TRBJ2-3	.	TGTGCCAGCAGCCAAGTTCCGGCTGGCGGGGGCACAGATACGCAGTATTTT	CASSQVPAGGGTDTQYF
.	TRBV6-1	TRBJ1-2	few	TGTGCCAGCAGTGATATGCTAGTCGATGGCTACACCTTC	CASSDMLVDGYTF
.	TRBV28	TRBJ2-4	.	TGTGCCAGCAGTCAGCCGGGAGAAAACATTCAGTACTTC	CASSQPGENIQYF
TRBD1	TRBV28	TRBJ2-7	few	TGTGCCAGCAGTCCGACAGGGGTCTCCTACGAGCAGTACTTC	CASSPTGVSYEQYF
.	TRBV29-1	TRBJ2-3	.	TGCAGCGTAGTTCAGCAGGGGAATTGGGCAGATACGCAGTATTTT	CSVVQQGNWADTQYF
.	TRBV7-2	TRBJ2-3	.	TGTGCCAGCAGCTTAGGAGAGGGGGGCACAGATACGCAGTATTTT	CASSLGEGGTDTQYF
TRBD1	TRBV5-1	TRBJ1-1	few	TGCGCCAGCAGCTCCATACAGGGGGCCATGAACACTGAAGCTTTCTTT	CASSSIQGAMNTEAFF
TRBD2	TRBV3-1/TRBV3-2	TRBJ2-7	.	TGTGCCAGCAGCCAAGGCTCAGCGGGGGGAGGTTACGAGCAGTACTTC	CASSQGSAGGGYEQYF
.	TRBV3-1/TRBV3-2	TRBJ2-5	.	.	CASSPSVRETQYF
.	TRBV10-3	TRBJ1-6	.	TGTGCCATCAGCGACAATGCCAGGGGCTCACCCCTCCACTTT	CAISDNARGSPLHF
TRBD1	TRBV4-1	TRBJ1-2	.	TGCGCCAGCAGCCAAGTTCCGGGACAGGGGTTTGTTCCCAATGGCTACACCTTC	CASSQVPGQGFVPNGYTF
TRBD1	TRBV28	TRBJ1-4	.	TGTGCCAGCAGTTCAACCGGGACAGGGAAAGAAAAACTGTTTTTT	CASSSTGTGKEKLFF
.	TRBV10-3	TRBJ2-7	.	TGTGCCATCAGTCCACATGAGGCAGGGGAAAGGGAGCAGTACTTC	CAISPHEAGEREQYF
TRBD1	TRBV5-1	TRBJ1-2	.	TGCGCCAGCAGCCTGGGCGGGACAGGTCGTGGCTACACCTTC	CASSLGGTGRGYTF
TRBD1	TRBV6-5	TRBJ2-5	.	TGTGCCAGCACTTTGGGACAGGGGTCGACCCAGTACTTC	CASTLGQGSTQYF
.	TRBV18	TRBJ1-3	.	TGTGCCAGCTCATCCGGGGTTGGAAACACCATATATTTT	CASSSGVGNTIYF
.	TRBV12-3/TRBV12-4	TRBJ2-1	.	TGTGCCAGCAGGCGGGGCCATTTGGGGCAGTTCTTC	CASRRGHLGQFF
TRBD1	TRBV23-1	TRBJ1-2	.	TGCGCCAGCAGTCGCCGAAGACAGGGAGATGGCTACACCTTC	CASSRRRQGDGYTF